A single sample gave rise to the 13 T cell receptor beta chains below, sequenced in a study of T cells in localized non-small cell lung cancer (dated by TCRdb to the early 2020s). Receptors were amplified or captured by the immunoSEQ multiplex PCR assay. The source is immuneACCESS, and TCRdb retained only in-frame sequences with V and J called. Part of the clones is not carried over; for the studies checked, unresolved V genes explain less than half of this, and the remainder is unexplained. A total of about 82,000 clones appear in this sample, around 80% of them only once. The ten largest clones capture about a fifth of the sample. The sequences come from PBMCs, collected before any cancer treatment. These receptors were collected from a man aged 40-75 years with stage II squamous cell lung carcinoma.

The gene calls are TRBV6-1 and TRBJ2-7, with TRBD1 matching over 10 bases. The CDR3 extends over 13 amino acids. The V gene's germline CDR1 is MNHNS and CDR2 SASEGT. The trim removed 10 bases at V and 4 bases at J, leaving 7 bases unmatched. The CDR3 region is CATADRGLYEQYF. CDR3 sequence (DNA): TGTGCCACCGCGGACAGGGGGTTGTACGAGCAGTACTTC.

The V call is TRBV6-5, the J call TRBJ2-3; 8 bases agree with TRBD2. The CDR3 length is 14 residues. CDR1 MNHEY and CDR2 SVGAGI come from the germline V gene. V dropped 5 bases and J dropped 5; count of bases not matched to a gene: 6. The CDR3 sequence: CASSQRETGDTQYF. CDR3 nucleotide sequence: TGTGCCAGCAGTCAGCGGGAGACGGGAGATACGCAGTATTTT.

The CDR3 region is CASSYDRRAYEQYF. As DNA, the CDR3 is TGTGCCAGCAGCTACGACAGAAGAGCTTACGAGCAGTACTTC. The gene calls are TRBV5-6 and TRBJ2-7; D is perhaps TRBD1 (5 bases). The V end was cut by 3 bases, the J end by 4 bases, with 14 bases between. Per germline, CDR1 SGHDT and CDR2 YYEEEE. CDR3 length: 14 residues.

The rearrangement links TRBV19 to TRBJ1-5; perhaps TRBD1 as D (6 bases). Deletions cut 4 bases from V and 2 bases from J, with 15 bases between. This CDR3 comprises 16 residues. The germline CDR1 and CDR2 sequences are LNHDA and SQIVND (reference sequence). In nucleotides, the CDR3 is TGTGCCAGTAGTAGCAGAGGGGGGTCGGGCAATCAGCCCCAGCATTTT. It yields the protein CASSSRGGSGNQPQHF.

The chain couples TRBV28 to TRBJ2-5; TRBD1 matches at 10 bases. Unmatched junction bases numbered 6, after V lost 7 bases and J lost 4 bases. Germline assignment: CDR1 MDHEN and CDR2 SYDVKM. This CDR3 has 14 amino acids. The chain's CDR3 is CASTATGGVETQYF. The CDR3 DNA sequence: TGTGCCAGCACCGCGACAGGGGGCGTAGAGACCCAGTACTTC.

The chain couples TRBV11-3 to TRBJ2-2, with D possibly TRBD1 on 6 matching bases. Per the germline V gene, CDR1 is SGHNT and CDR2 is YENEEA. This CDR3 region has 12 residues. V was pared by 6 bases and J by 7 bases, with 9 bases between. CDR3 protein: CASSPDSGELFF. In DNA form, the CDR3 reads TGTGCCAGCAGTCCGGACAGCGGGGAGCTGTTTTTT.

The chain couples TRBV30 to TRBJ2-5; D call uncertain. The CDR3 sequence is 13 residues long. The ends were cut back, 0 bases at V and 3 bases at J, with 8 bases in the middle. CDR1 GTSNPN and CDR2 SVGIG come from the germline V gene (reference sequence). The CDR3: CAWSVGRKETQYF. In nucleotides, the CDR3 is TGTGCCTGGAGTGTTGGCAGGAAAGAGACCCAGTACTTC.

The V and J genes are TRBV19 and TRBJ1-6; D might be TRBD1 (6 bases). The CDR3 is made up of 14 amino acids. Germline lookup yields CDR1 LNHDA and CDR2 SQIVND (reference sequence). Trimming stripped 7 bases from V and 7 bases from J, with 14 bases between. This CDR3 is CASMIAGGNSPLHF. The CDR3 nucleotides are TGTGCCAGTATGATCGCGGGGGGCAATTCACCCCTCCACTTT.

This chain connects TRBV9 to TRBJ2-1; D possibly corresponds to TRBD2 (6 bases). CDR3 size: 15 residues. The germline V gene has CDR1 SGDLS and CDR2 YYNGEE. Trimming took 0 bases from V and 2 from J, leaving 9 bases between them. CDR3 protein: CASSVGRGTYNEQFF. The CDR3 DNA is TGTGCCAGCAGCGTAGGGCGGGGTACCTACAATGAGCAGTTCTTC.

This clone has a single count. The rearrangement uses TRBV7-6 and TRBJ1-6; 7 bases match TRBD1. The germline V gene encodes CDR1 SGHVS and CDR2 FNYEAQ. The ends lost 1 base at V and 7 bases at J; junction bases unmatched: 4. The CDR3 spans 15 residues. In nucleotides, the CDR3 is TGTGCCAGCAGCTTAGGACAGGGCGGCAATTCACCCCTCCACTTT. This gives the protein CASSLGQGGNSPLHF. The whole variable domain, remainder taken from reference TRBV7-6 and TRBJ1-6, is GAGVSQSPRYKVTKRGQDVALRCDPISGHVSLYWYRQALGQGPEFLTYFNYEAQQDKSGLPNDRFSAERPEGSISTLTIQRTEQRDSAMYRCASSLGQGGNSPLHFGNGTRLTVT.

This rearrangement joins TRBV28 to TRBJ1-1; D gene ambiguous. This CDR3 spans 16 amino acids. Trimming cost V 3 bases and J 0 bases, with 14 bases left between them. CDR1 is MDHEN and CDR2 is SYDVKM in the germline V gene. The chain's CDR3 is CASSLGGNRLNTEAFF. The CDR3 bases are TGTGCCAGCAGTTTGGGAGGGAACAGATTGAACACTGAAGCTTTCTTT.

The rearrangement joins TRBV28 to TRBJ2-7; D perhaps matches TRBD1 (5 bases). Germline V gene sequence: CDR1 MDHEN, CDR2 SYDVKM. The CDR3 length is 16 residues. Trimming cost V 2 bases and J 2 bases, with 16 bases left between them. The CDR3 DNA reads TGTGCCAGCAGTTTACGTGGACACCTGACTGCCTACGAGCAGTACTTC. This encodes CASSLRGHLTAYEQYF.

The chain combines TRBV7-9 with TRBJ1-4, with TRBD1 matching 8 bases. CDR3 length: 14 amino acids. CDR1 and CDR2 from the germline V gene are SEHNR and FQNEAQ (reference sequence). The ends lost 1 base at V and 5 bases at J; junction bases unmatched: 0. The CDR3 DNA follows: TGTGCCAGCAGCTTAGGACAGGGGAATGAAAAACTGTTTTTT. It translates to CASSLGQGNEKLFF.